This passage covers 13 T cell receptor beta chains from one sample sequenced in a study of T-cell memory formation after mild COVID-19. TCRdb recomputed calls from the 5' RACE reads with MiXCR, one row per CDR3 protein. Among a few hundred thousand distinct CDR3 sequences listed, roughly 15% were seen once. Sequences were obtained from PBMCs or a T cell subset sorted from them (not recorded which). The receptors come from a man aged 18 to 29 who had mild COVID-19 (a few samples of this study predate the infection). Cell type and time point are not known.

The J gene is TRBJ2-7, the V gene TRBV6-2 or TRBV6-3, with 9 nucleotides matching TRBD1. V lost 7 bases to trimming and J lost 2 bases; unmatched junction nucleotides: 12. Per germline, CDR1 MNHEY and CDR2 SVGEGT. There are 16 residues in the CDR3. The CDR3 loop reads CASISYIGTGTYEQYF. In DNA, the CDR3 is TGTGCCAGCATTTCTTATATAGGGACAGGGACCTACGAGCAGTACTTC.

The chain joins TRBV7-9 to TRBJ1-6; no definite D call. The CDR3 has 13 residues. V was shortened by 3 bases and J by 7 bases, with 7 bases between the two germline ends. Germline CDR1 reads SEHNR; CDR2 reads FQNEAQ (reference sequence). The CDR3 region is CASSFTANSPLHF. Here the CDR3 DNA reads TGTGCCAGCAGCTTTACCGCCAATTCACCCCTCCACTTT. Filled out from reference TRBV7-9 and TRBJ1-6, the complete variable domain reads DTGVSQNPRHKITKRGQNVTFRCDPISEHNRLYWYRQTLGQGPEFLTYFQNEAQLEKSRLLSDRFSAERPKGSFSTLEIQRTEQGDSAMYLCASSFTANSPLHFGNGTRLTVT.

The chain joins TRBV5-4 to TRBJ2-1; a possible D gene is TRBD1 (6 bases). V lost 0 bases, J lost 10 bases, and 14 bases lay in between. In germline, CDR1 is SGHNT, CDR2 YYREEE (reference sequence). This CDR3 comprises 14 residues. The CDR3 DNA follows: TGTGCCAGCAGCTTGGGTGACAGGCTGTCCGAGCAGTTCTTC. Amino acid sequence: CASSLGDRLSEQFF.

V and J are TRBV6-6 and TRBJ2-3; 7 positions agree with TRBD2. V shed 4 bases, J shed 4 bases, and the junction held 11 bases outside the gene matches. This CDR3 spans 16 amino acids. From germline, CDR1 is MNHNY and CDR2 SVGAGI (reference sequence). CDR3 DNA: TGTGCCAGCAGTTTCCGGGGAGGGCAGAAGGCAGATACGCAGTATTTT. This sequence encodes CASSFRGGQKADTQYF.

Only a few counts were recorded for this clonotype. This rearrangement joins TRBV5-1 to TRBJ1-1; unclear D gene. V lost 0 bases and J 5 bases, leaving 11 bases between the germline ends. From germline, CDR1 is SGHRS and CDR2 YFSETQ. CDR3 length: 14 amino acids. In DNA form, the CDR3 reads TGCGCCAGCAGCTTGGACAAGACTTCGACTGAAGCTTTCTTT. It encodes CASSLDKTSTEAFF.

The chain combines TRBV29-1 with TRBJ2-7, with 8 bases matching TRBD1. The germline gives CDR1 SQVTM, CDR2 ANQGSEA. The length of the CDR3 is 14 residues. Trimming cost V 8 bases and J 0 bases; bases outside gene matches: 9. The chain's CDR3 is CSYRRGTGSYEQYF. The CDR3 region has the DNA TGCAGCTACCGTAGGGGGACAGGCTCCTACGAGCAGTACTTC.

This clonotype was picked up a small number of times. This chain links TRBV5-1 with TRBJ2-4; D is possibly TRBD1 (5 bases). CDR1 is SGHRS and CDR2 is YFSETQ in the germline V gene. V was pared by 0 bases and J by 8 bases, with 12 bases between. This CDR3 has 14 amino acids. The CDR3 loop reads CASSLEGIHHIQYF. The CDR3 DNA follows: TGCGCCAGCAGCTTGGAGGGGATTCATCACATTCAGTACTTC.

The genes are TRBV5-1 and TRBJ2-7, with D perhaps TRBD1 (6 bases). Germline CDR1 and CDR2: SGHRS and YFSETQ. The length of the CDR3 is 15 residues. The V end was cut by 4 bases, the J end by 0 bases, with 14 bases between. For the CDR3, the DNA is TGCGCCAGCAGCCCTGCCGGGGACAACTCCTACGAGCAGTACTTC. This gives the protein CASSPAGDNSYEQYF.

This chain links TRBV5-5 with TRBJ2-3; weak D call: TRBD2 (7 bases). Germline CDR1 and CDR2: SGHKS and YYEKEE (reference sequence). The V gene lost 3 bases and the J gene lost 0 bases, with 11 bases spanning the gap. This CDR3 is 15 amino acids long. The CDR3 loop reads CASSSRGASTDTQYF. The CDR3 DNA reads as TGTGCCAGCAGCTCACGGGGGGCTAGCACAGATACGCAGTATTTT. The full variable domain, with the rest looked up from reference TRBV5-5 and TRBJ2-3, is DAGVTQSPTHLIKTRGQQVTLRCSPISGHKSVSWYQQVLGQGPQFIFQYYEKEERGRGNFPDRFSARQFPNYSSELNVNALLLGDSALYLCASSSRGASTDTQYFGPGTRLTVL.

This chain links TRBV19 with TRBJ2-3; weak D call: TRBD1 (6 bases). Germline V lookup: CDR1 LNHDA, CDR2 SQIVND (reference sequence). This CDR3 comprises 13 residues. Trimming removed 9 bases from V and 4 bases from J, with 14 bases in between. CDR3 nucleotide sequence: TGTGCCAGCGGACAGCTAGCATCAGATACGCAGTATTTT. Translation gives CASGQLASDTQYF.

V gene TRBV29-1 combines with J gene TRBJ1-2; no reliable D call. Germline V CDR1 and CDR2: SQVTM, ANQGSEA. Between the trimmed V and J ends, which lost 4 bases and 8 bases, there was a span of 17 bases. The CDR3 is 13 amino acids. The CDR3: CSVGASGGLGYTF. The CDR3 nucleotides read TGCAGCGTTGGGGCATCAGGAGGCCTAGGCTACACCTTC.

V and J are TRBV7-2 and TRBJ2-5, with 11 bases that match TRBD2. V shed 7 bases and J 7 bases; nucleotides not matched to a gene: 11. Germline V gives CDR1 SGHTA, CDR2 FQGNSA. The CDR3 extends over 15 amino acids. The CDR3 DNA is TGTGCCAGCAACTCTCTAGCGGGGGGAAAAGGGACCCAGTACTTC. Protein product: CASNSLAGGKGTQYF.

CDR3 DNA: TGCGCCAGCAGCCAAGAGTGGGGGGAGTACTATGGCTACACCTTC. Amino acid sequence: CASSQEWGEYYGYTF. V is TRBV4-3 and J is TRBJ1-2; TRBD1 is a possible D gene (5 bases). V gave up 0 bases and J gave up 3 bases, with 11 bases separating them. This CDR3 spans 15 amino acids. Per the germline V gene, CDR1 is LGHNA and CDR2 is YSLEER.